This T cell receptor (beta chain) was documented in a study of cytomegalovirus exposure and HLA in healthy donors. Findings and limits, study-wide: Rarity characterized most TCR sequences, yet some public TCRs appeared in many donors. In an earlier analysis, productive rearrangement rates for most beta V segments clustered near 87% or 30%.

The PCR contained 60 Vbeta and 13 Jbeta primers. Profiling relied on immunoSEQ multiplex PCR, and the TCRdb table lists in-frame clones only, not all of them. The repertoire holds 110,000 or so clones, with over 65% as singletons. This clone was picked up one time. The antigen is undetermined. This CDR3 has 13 residues. J gave up 8 bases and V 7 bases, and 7 bases lay outside the gene matches. Looked up from germline, CDR1 is SNHLY and CDR2 is FYNNEI. The rearrangement links TRBV2 to TRBJ2-1, with 8 bases fitting TRBD2. The source is a man between 40 and 49 years old in good health and CMV-seropositive. The sequencing input was PBMCs. CDR3 coding DNA: TGTGCCAGCAAACGGGGGGGAGTAGATGAGCAGTTCTTC. It encodes CASKRGGVDEQFF.